The 20 T cell receptor beta chains in this list originate from one sample, sequenced in a study of blood T cell repertoires in COVID-19. The protocol was immunoSEQ multiplex PCR, while the TCRdb copy is restricted to in-frame clones and leaves out a portion. The data contain approximately 220,000 clones, more than 85% of them singletons. What was sequenced was peripheral blood. The receptors stem from a man in his 60s with acute or convalescent COVID-19.

V gene TRBV6-2 or TRBV6-3 combines with J gene TRBJ2-1; D is possibly TRBD2 (6 bases). Trimming took 6 bases from V and 15 from J, leaving 18 bases between them. Germline assignment: CDR1 MNHEY and CDR2 SVGEGT. The CDR3 is made up of 12 amino acids. In DNA form, the CDR3 reads TGTGCCAGCAGCTCTAGACCCGGGGGTATGTTCTTC. It translates to CASSSRPGGMFF.

This clone appeared a single time. The chain combines TRBV14 with TRBJ2-7; maybe TRBD1 (6 bases). Germline V CDR1 and CDR2: SGHDN, FVKESK. The CDR3 has 18 residues. The ends were cut back, 0 bases at V and 2 bases at J, with 20 bases in the middle. CDR3 in amino acids: CASSQEKGATGFPYEQYF. The CDR3 DNA reads TGTGCCAGCAGCCAAGAAAAGGGCGCTACAGGGTTCCCCTACGAGCAGTACTTC.

This clone was detected a few times. The chain couples TRBV4-2 to TRBJ1-2; 8 positions agree with TRBD1. The germline V gene encodes CDR1 LGHNA and CDR2 YNFKEQ. This CDR3 region has 15 residues. The V segment lost 2 bases and the J segment 8 bases; nucleotides outside the gene matches: 10. This CDR3 reads CASSQLDRDQVGYTF. The CDR3 nucleotides are TGTGCCAGCAGCCAATTGGACAGGGATCAAGTCGGCTACACCTTC.

This clone was observed once. CDR3 protein: CASSPAGNTEAFF. CDR3 nucleotide sequence: TGCGCCAGCAGCCCGGCGGGGAACACTGAAGCTTTCTTT. V usage is TRBV5-1 and J usage is TRBJ1-1; D unclear. CDR1 SGHRS and CDR2 YFSETQ come from the germline V gene. V was clipped by 4 bases and J by 1 base, with 8 bases between them. This CDR3 region has 13 residues.

The genes are TRBV19 and TRBJ1-4, with D possibly being TRBD1 (6 bases). V was clipped by 5 bases and J by 8 bases, with 21 bases between them. Germline values: CDR1 LNHDA, CDR2 SQIVND (reference sequence). The CDR3 is 16 residues long. CDR3 protein: CASSPFSLRTEEKLFF. Written as DNA, the CDR3 is TGTGCCAGTAGTCCTTTTTCCCTTCGGACAGAGGAAAAACTGTTTTTT.

The rearrangement links TRBV14 to TRBJ2-5; TRBD2 agrees at 9 bases. Germline V gene lookup returns CDR1 SGHDN and CDR2 FVKESK. Trimming at V came to 4 bases and at J to 4 bases, leaving 16 bases not matched to a gene. This CDR3 region has 18 residues. The CDR3 sequence: CASSPRRGSGGTTETQYF. CDR3 coding DNA: TGTGCCAGCAGCCCTCGCCGGGGTAGCGGGGGAACTACAGAGACCCAGTACTTC. The whole variable domain, remainder taken from reference TRBV14 and TRBJ2-5, is EAGVTQFPSHSVIEKGQTVTLRCDPISGHDNLYWYRRVMGKEIKFLLHFVKESKQDESGMPNNRFLAERTGGTYSTLKVQPAELEDSGVYFCASSPRRGSGGTTETQYFGPGTRLLVL.

The chain uses TRBV9 and TRBJ2-4; TRBD2 matches 7 bases. This CDR3 is built from 13 residues. Looked up from germline, CDR1 is SGDLS and CDR2 is YYNGEE. The J segment lost 7 bases and the V segment lost 4 bases, leaving 5 bases of the junction unmatched. CDR3 in amino acids: CASSPAGGNIQYF. In DNA form, the CDR3 reads TGTGCCAGCAGCCCCGCCGGGGGGAACATTCAGTACTTC.

The chain employs TRBV6-4 and TRBJ2-1; 9 bases agree with TRBD2. The CDR3 has 13 residues. CDR1 MRHNA and CDR2 SNTAGT come from the germline V gene. Trimming removed 8 bases from V and 6 bases from J; junction bases left unmatched: 5. As DNA, the CDR3 is TGTGCCAGCTCCGGGACTAGCAGCAATGAGCAGTTCTTC. Its translation: CASSGTSSNEQFF.

The CDR3 here is CASKGRLNTEAFF. The DNA for the CDR3 is TGTGCCAGCAAGGGCAGACTAAACACTGAAGCTTTCTTT. The chain recombines TRBV6-5 with TRBJ1-1, with D uncertain. Germline CDR1 is MNHEY and CDR2 is SVGAGI. V shed 7 bases and J shed 2 bases, with 11 bases lying between them. CDR3 length: 13 amino acids.

The gene calls are TRBV18 and TRBJ2-7; D is possibly TRBD2 (6 bases). The CDR3 covers 13 residues. V was cut by 3 bases and J by 4 bases, with 10 bases left in between. Germline CDR1 KGHSH, CDR2 LQKENI. For the CDR3, the DNA is TGTGCCAGCTCACCCCGGGAGTTATACGAGCAGTACTTC. It translates to CASSPRELYEQYF.

This chain joins TRBV27 and TRBJ2-1, with D perhaps matching TRBD2 (7 bases). Germline CDR1 reads MNHEY; CDR2 reads SMNVEV (reference sequence). The ends were cut back, 3 bases at V and 5 bases at J, with 17 bases in the middle. This CDR3 has 16 residues. This chain's CDR3 is CASSFSPRGADNEQFF. The CDR3 bases are TGTGCCAGCAGTTTTTCGCCCCGGGGGGCTGACAATGAGCAGTTCTTC.

This sequence joins TRBV27 and TRBJ2-7, with 9 positions matching TRBD1. The CDR3 loop spans 16 amino acids. Trimming at V came to 4 bases and at J to 5 bases, leaving 12 bases not matched to a gene. From germline, CDR1 is MNHEY and CDR2 SMNVEV (reference sequence). This CDR3 is CASSSRPGQGEHEQYF. In DNA form, the CDR3 reads TGTGCCAGCAGTTCACGGCCGGGACAGGGTGAGCACGAGCAGTACTTC.

The chain carries TRBV5-1 and TRBJ2-3; TRBD2 matches 10 bases. Trimming took 4 bases from V and 2 from J; bases not matched to a gene: 7. CDR3 size: 16 residues. Germline V gene data show CDR1 as SGHRS and CDR2 as YFSETQ. In nucleotides, the CDR3 is TGCGCCAGCAGCCTCCCGAGCGGGGGGGCCACAGATACGCAGTATTTT. Residues: CASSLPSGGATDTQYF.

This chain uses TRBV7-2 with TRBJ1-6; TRBD1 might be the D (6 bases). Trimming removed 3 bases from V and 8 bases from J, with 11 bases in between. This CDR3 is 14 amino acids long. Germline lookup yields CDR1 SGHTA and CDR2 FQGNSA. CDR3 residues: CASSFRTADSPLHF. The CDR3 coding sequence is TGTGCCAGCAGCTTTCGGACAGCAGATTCACCCCTCCACTTT.

The V and J genes are TRBV6-5 and TRBJ1-5; D possibly corresponds to TRBD1 (5 bases). From germline, CDR1 is MNHEY and CDR2 SVGAGI. The CDR3 has 15 residues. V lost 5 bases and J 5 bases, leaving 16 bases between the germline ends. The CDR3: CASSPPVQGDQPQHF. CDR3 sequence (DNA): TGTGCCAGCAGTCCTCCGGTCCAGGGCGATCAGCCCCAGCATTTT.

The gene calls are TRBV14 and TRBJ2-7; 11 nucleotides match TRBD1. Germline CDR1 is SGHDN and CDR2 is FVKESK. Trimming took 4 bases from V and 6 from J; bases not matched to a gene: 8. The length of the CDR3 is 15 residues. CDR3 protein: CASSPRGQGESEQYF. As DNA, the CDR3 is TGTGCCAGCAGCCCTAGGGGACAGGGGGAGAGCGAGCAGTACTTC.

The gene calls are TRBV28 and TRBJ1-1; 7 bases align to TRBD1. The CDR3 sequence is 14 residues long. Unmatched junction bases numbered 5, after V lost 6 bases and J lost 1 base. CDR1 and CDR2 from the germline V gene are MDHEN and SYDVKM. The CDR3 region has the DNA TGTGCCAGCAGCGATTGGGACAGGAACACTGAAGCTTTCTTT. This gives the protein CASSDWDRNTEAFF.

V and J are TRBV6-4 and TRBJ2-3; 16 bases map to TRBD2. The CDR3 loop spans 19 amino acids. The V and J ends lost 5 bases and 4 bases, in that order; junction bases with no gene match: 12. CDR1 is MRHNA and CDR2 is SNTAGT in the germline V gene. The DNA of the CDR3 is TGTGCCAGCAGTTTAACCGGGACTAGCGGGGGGGCCCGCGCAGATACGCAGTATTTT. This encodes CASSLTGTSGGARADTQYF.

This clone showed up just once. This chain links TRBV9 with TRBJ1-5; D not certain. V was clipped by 7 bases and J by 6 bases, with 14 bases between them. CDR1 and CDR2 from the germline V gene are SGDLS and YYNGEE. This CDR3 contains 13 residues. Here the CDR3 reads CASGRGPGQPQHF. The CDR3 region has the DNA TGTGCCAGCGGTCGAGGCCCGGGTCAGCCCCAGCATTTT.

This sequence joins TRBV4-2 and TRBJ2-5, with TRBD2 identical over 7 bases. The CDR3 consists of 16 residues. Germline V lookup: CDR1 LGHNA, CDR2 YNFKEQ. After removal of 1 base from V and 4 bases from J, the junction contained 9 bases not matched to a gene. The CDR3 loop reads CASSQGRSGGGETQYF. The CDR3 DNA reads TGTGCCAGCAGCCAAGGACGGTCGGGGGGTGGAGAGACCCAGTACTTC.